The clone carrying this T cell receptor beta chain was observed a handful of times. The target antigen is unknown. The authors produced TCR alpha and TCR beta cDNA libraries with sample barcodes and UMIs by 5'RACE using constant-segment primers. One entry per CDR3 protein results from TCRdb running MiXCR on the 5' RACE reads. This sample has fewer than 400,000 distinct CDR3 sequences, with more than 15% found just once. This sample was taken from a study of T-cell memory formation after mild COVID-19. Study-level findings and limits: While clones contracting from day 15 to 85 were balanced between CD4 and CD8, later expanders leaned CD4+. Within pre-infection memory, some responding clones were found, suggesting cross-reactive memory joined.

V was shortened by 2 bases and J by 8 bases, with 10 bases between the two germline ends. The CDR3 is 13 residues long. Germline CDR1 is SGHTA and CDR2 is FQGTGA. The sequence was collected from a man between 18 and 29 years old who had mild COVID-19 (a few samples of this study predate the infection). Cell type and time point are not known. The J gene is TRBJ2-1, the V gene TRBV7-3; D unresolved. Material for sequencing was PBMCs or a T cell subset sorted from them (not recorded which). This CDR3 is CASSLGRSHEQFF. For the CDR3, the DNA is TGTGCCAGCAGCTTAGGAAGGAGCCATGAGCAGTTCTTC.